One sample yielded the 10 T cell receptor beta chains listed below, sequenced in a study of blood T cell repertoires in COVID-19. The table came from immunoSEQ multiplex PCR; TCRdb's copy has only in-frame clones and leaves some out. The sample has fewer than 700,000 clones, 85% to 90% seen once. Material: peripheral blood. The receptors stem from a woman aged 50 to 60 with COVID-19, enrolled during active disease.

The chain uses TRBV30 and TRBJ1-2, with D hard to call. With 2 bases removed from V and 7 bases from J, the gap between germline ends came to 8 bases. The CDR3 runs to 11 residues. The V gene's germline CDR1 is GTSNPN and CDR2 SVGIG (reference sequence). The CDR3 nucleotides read TGTGCCTGGAGTTGGGAGAGTGGCTACACCTTC. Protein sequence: CAWSWESGYTF.

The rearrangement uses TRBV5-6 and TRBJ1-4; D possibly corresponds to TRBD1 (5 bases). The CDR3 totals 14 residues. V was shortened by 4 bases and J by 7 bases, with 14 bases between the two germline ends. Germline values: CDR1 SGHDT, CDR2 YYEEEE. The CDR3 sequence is CASSPGDFPEKLFF. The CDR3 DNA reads TGTGCCAGCAGCCCGGGGGATTTCCCTGAAAAACTGTTTTTT.

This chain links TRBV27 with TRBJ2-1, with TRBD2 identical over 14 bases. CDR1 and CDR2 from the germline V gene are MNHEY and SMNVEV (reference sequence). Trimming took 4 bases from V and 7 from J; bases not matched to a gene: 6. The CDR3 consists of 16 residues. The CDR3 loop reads CASSSTSGGAWNEQFF. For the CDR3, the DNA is TGTGCCAGCAGTTCGACTAGCGGGGGGGCTTGGAATGAGCAGTTCTTC.

This CDR3 reads CASSTTGGPQETQYF. CDR3 bases: TGTGCCAGCAGCACTACAGGGGGCCCTCAAGAGACCCAGTACTTC. The chain couples TRBV9 to TRBJ2-5, with TRBD1 matching over 9 bases. CDR1 is SGDLS, CDR2 YYNGEE, per germline. There are 15 residues in the CDR3. Unmatched junction bases numbered 6, after V lost 4 bases and J lost 2 bases.

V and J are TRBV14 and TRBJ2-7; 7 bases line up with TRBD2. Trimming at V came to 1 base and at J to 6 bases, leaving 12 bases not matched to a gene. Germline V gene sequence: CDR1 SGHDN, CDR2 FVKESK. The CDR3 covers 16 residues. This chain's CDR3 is CASSQGMRQGGTEQYF. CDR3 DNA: TGTGCCAGCAGCCAAGGTATGAGGCAGGGAGGGACCGAGCAGTACTTC.

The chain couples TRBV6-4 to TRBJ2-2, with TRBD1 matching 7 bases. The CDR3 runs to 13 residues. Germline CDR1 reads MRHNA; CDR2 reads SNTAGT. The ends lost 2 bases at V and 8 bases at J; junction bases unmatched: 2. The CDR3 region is CASSDEGQGELFF. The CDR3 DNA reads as TGTGCCAGCAGTGACGAGGGACAGGGGGAGCTGTTTTTT.

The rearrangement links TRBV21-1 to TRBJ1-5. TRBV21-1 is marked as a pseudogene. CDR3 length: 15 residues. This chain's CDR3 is CASSPSGPGYQPQHF. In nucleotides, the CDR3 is TGTGCCAGCAGCCCAAGCGGGCCAGGGTATCAGCCCCAGCATTTT.

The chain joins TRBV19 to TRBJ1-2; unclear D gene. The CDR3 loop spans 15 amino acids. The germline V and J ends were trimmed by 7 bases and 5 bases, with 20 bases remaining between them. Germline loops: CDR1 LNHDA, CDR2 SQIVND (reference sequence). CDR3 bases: TGTGCCAGTACCCCGACAAGGTCCCGTATATATGGCTACACCTTC. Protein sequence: CASTPTRSRIYGYTF.

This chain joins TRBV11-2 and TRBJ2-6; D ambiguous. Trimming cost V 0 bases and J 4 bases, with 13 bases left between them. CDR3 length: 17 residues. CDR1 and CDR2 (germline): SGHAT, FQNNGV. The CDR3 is CASSLDRRVTGANVLTF. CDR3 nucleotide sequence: TGTGCCAGCAGCTTAGATCGTAGAGTTACGGGGGCCAACGTCCTGACTTTC.

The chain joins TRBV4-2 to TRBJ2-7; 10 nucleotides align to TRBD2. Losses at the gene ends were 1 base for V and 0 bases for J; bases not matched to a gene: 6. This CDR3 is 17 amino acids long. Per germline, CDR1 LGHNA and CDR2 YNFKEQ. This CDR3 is CASSQVLAGLSSYEQYF. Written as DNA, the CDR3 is TGTGCCAGCAGCCAAGTACTAGCGGGGCTTAGCTCCTACGAGCAGTACTTC.